The 10 T cell receptor beta chains below were found in one sample sequenced in a study of OX40 agonist ivuxolimab in advanced cancers. Generated by immunoSEQ multiplex PCR, the TCRdb table keeps only in-frame clones and is missing some. The table includes about 26,000 clones, more than 80% detected once. The sequencing here drew on CD4+ or CD8+ T cells sorted from blood, taken in a trial of the OX40 agonist ivuxolimab. The receptors shown here come from an adult with an advanced solid tumor such as melanoma, head and neck, liver or kidney cancer.

V is TRBV5-6 and J is TRBJ2-7; possibly TRBD1 or TRBD2 for D (5 bases each). The germline CDR1 and CDR2 sequences are SGHDT and YYEEEE. The CDR3 length is 17 residues. V was pared by 4 bases and J by 3 bases, with 23 bases between. CDR3 sequence: CASSPGPDPGRNYEQYF. CDR3 nucleotide sequence: TGTGCCAGCAGCCCGGGCCCTGATCCGGGACGGAACTACGAGCAGTACTTC.

This clone was counted between two and nine times. The chain couples TRBV10-3 to TRBJ2-7; D ambiguous. The CDR3 has 13 residues. The V end was cut by 2 bases, the J end by 4 bases, with 9 bases between. Germline loops: CDR1 ENHRY, CDR2 SYGVKD. The DNA for the CDR3 is TGTGCCATCAGTGAGGGACCGAGTTACGAGCAGTACTTC. Its protein is CAISEGPSYEQYF.

The chain combines TRBV6-5 with TRBJ2-7; 9 bases agree with TRBD1. This CDR3 contains 14 residues. Germline V gives CDR1 MNHEY, CDR2 SVGAGI. The J segment lost 3 bases and the V segment lost 7 bases, leaving 7 bases of the junction unmatched. CDR3 residues: CASKRRDRVYEQYF. The CDR3 DNA sequence: TGTGCCAGCAAACGGCGGGACAGGGTCTACGAGCAGTACTTC.

The gene calls are TRBV10-3 and TRBJ1-2, with D possibly being TRBD1 (5 bases). This CDR3 is built from 15 residues. The germline V gene has CDR1 ENHRY and CDR2 SYGVKD. V was pared by 0 bases and J by 3 bases, with 11 bases between. CDR3 coding DNA: TGTGCCATCAGTGAGTCGAGGGAGGGGTACTATGGCTACACCTTC. This translates into CAISESREGYYGYTF.

The chain combines TRBV2 with TRBJ1-4, with TRBD1 matching 10 bases. CDR1 and CDR2 from the germline V gene are SNHLY and FYNNEI. With 3 bases clipped from V and 8 bases from J, the junction kept 9 bases outside the gene matches. CDR3 length equals 16 residues. In DNA, the CDR3 is TGTGCCAGCAGTGAGACAGACAGGGGGCGGAGGGAAAAACTGTTTTTT. Its protein product is CASSETDRGRREKLFF.

V gene TRBV13 combines with J gene TRBJ2-3, with TRBD2 as a possible D gene (6 bases). Germline loops: CDR1 PRHDT, CDR2 FYEKMQ (reference sequence). V was trimmed by 5 bases and J by 6 bases, leaving 21 bases between them. The CDR3 has 16 residues. The CDR3: CASSRRGGPTVDTQYF. DNA of the CDR3: TGTGCCAGCAGCCGGCGGGGCGGCCCGACGGTTGATACGCAGTATTTT. Based on the CDR3 plus reference TRBV13 and TRBJ2-3, the full variable domain is AAGVIQSPRHLIKEKRETATLKCYPIPRHDTVYWYQQGPGQDPQFLISFYEKMQSDKGSIPDRFSAQQFSDYHSELNMSSLELGDSALYFCASSRRGGPTVDTQYFGPGTRLTVL.

The chain is built from TRBV7-9 and TRBJ1-1, with D possibly TRBD1 on 5 matching bases. CDR3 length equals 16 residues. The germline V and J ends were trimmed by 1 base and 6 bases, with 18 bases remaining between them. CDR1 is SEHNR, CDR2 FQNEAQ, per germline (reference sequence). CDR3 nucleotides: TGTGCCAGCAGCTTAGTTCTATCAGGCCGGGGCGCTGAAGCTTTCTTT. This translates into CASSLVLSGRGAEAFF.

The chain employs TRBV6-5 and TRBJ1-1; D not resolved. Looked up from germline, CDR1 is MNHEY and CDR2 is SVGAGI. The length of the CDR3 is 12 residues. V gave up 4 bases and J gave up 2 bases, with 5 bases separating them. The CDR3 protein is CASSSDNTEAFF. The CDR3 DNA reads as TGTGCCAGCAGTTCCGATAACACTGAAGCTTTCTTT.

This chain joins TRBV4-1 and TRBJ2-5; either TRBD1 or TRBD2 may fit D (6 bases each). Trimming removed 1 base from V and 4 bases from J, with 16 bases in between. CDR1 is MGHRA, CDR2 YSYEKL, per germline. The CDR3 covers 16 residues. The chain's CDR3 is CASSQGDTPGRETQYF. The CDR3 DNA reads TGCGCCAGCAGCCAAGGGGACACTCCCGGGAGAGAGACCCAGTACTTC.

The chain joins TRBV5-5 to TRBJ1-5; D is undetermined. Trimming left V 1 base short and J 0 bases short, with 8 bases between. This CDR3 has 15 residues. CDR1 and CDR2 (germline): SGHKS, YYEKEE (reference sequence). The CDR3 nucleotides read TGTGCCAGCAGCTTGCGAGGGAATAGCAATCAGCCCCAGCATTTT. Translated: CASSLRGNSNQPQHF.